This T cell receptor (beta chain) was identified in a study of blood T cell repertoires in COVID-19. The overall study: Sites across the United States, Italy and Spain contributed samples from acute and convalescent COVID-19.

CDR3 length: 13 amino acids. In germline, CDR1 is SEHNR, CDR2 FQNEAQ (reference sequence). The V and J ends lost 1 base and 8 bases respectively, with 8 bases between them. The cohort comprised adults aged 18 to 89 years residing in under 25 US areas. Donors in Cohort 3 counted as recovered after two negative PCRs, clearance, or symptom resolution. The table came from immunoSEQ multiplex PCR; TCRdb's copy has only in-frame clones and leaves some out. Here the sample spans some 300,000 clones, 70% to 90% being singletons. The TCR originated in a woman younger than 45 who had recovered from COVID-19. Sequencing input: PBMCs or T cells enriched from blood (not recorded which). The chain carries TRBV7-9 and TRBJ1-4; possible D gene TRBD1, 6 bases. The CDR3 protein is CASSLGQGEKLFF. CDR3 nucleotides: TGTGCCAGCAGCTTAGGCCAGGGGGAAAAACTGTTTTTT. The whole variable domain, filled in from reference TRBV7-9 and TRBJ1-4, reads DTGVSQNPRHKITKRGQNVTFRCDPISEHNRLYWYRQTLGQGPEFLTYFQNEAQLEKSRLLSDRFSAERPKGSFSTLEIQRTEQGDSAMYLCASSLGQGEKLFFGSGTQLSVL.